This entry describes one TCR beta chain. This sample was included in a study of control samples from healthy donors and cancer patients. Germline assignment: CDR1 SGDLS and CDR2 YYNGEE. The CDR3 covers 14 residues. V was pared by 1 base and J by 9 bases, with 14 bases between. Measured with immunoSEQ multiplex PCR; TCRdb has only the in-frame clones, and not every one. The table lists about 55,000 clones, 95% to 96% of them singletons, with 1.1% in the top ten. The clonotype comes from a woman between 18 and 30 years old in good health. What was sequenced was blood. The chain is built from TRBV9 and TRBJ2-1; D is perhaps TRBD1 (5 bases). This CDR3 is CASSVLLPGSEQFF. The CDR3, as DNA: TGTGCCAGCAGCGTACTCCTCCCAGGGTCTGAGCAGTTCTTC.